Below, one TCR beta chain is given with its context. The specificity of this receptor is unknown. An end of the junction does not agree with germline; a read error may underlie this. This sample is part of a study of blood T cells in healthy people across ages (dated by TCRdb to 2013 to 2016). Describing the broader study: In model experiments, template switching captured about one uniquely barcoded TCR beta cDNA molecule for every two T cells. To avoid experimental bias, donors of different ages were randomly spread across the sequencing lanes. For two donors (one aged 18 to 29 and one aged 80 or older), the study analyzed two additional independent replicas of 1 million unique cDNA reads from the same blood draw. The donors were split into four age groups: young (average approximately 16 years), middle-aged (over 35), aged (approximately 60) and long-lived (under 90). Age-related changes in TCR beta repertoire diversity were measured in the study by deep sequencing normalized with unique cDNA molecular identifiers.

Receptors were amplified or captured by 5' RACE. TCRdb names Illumina HiSeq 2500 as the instrument used. A second about 7 to 12 cycle PCR used a sample-barcoded 5' primer and a J-beta primer mix. A template-switch 5' adaptor carrying 12 random nucleotides introduced a unique molecular identifier onto each TCR beta cDNA molecule. At least 2.5 million CDR3-containing paired-end reads were obtained from each sample. First-strand cDNA was synthesized from all RNA with the Mint cDNA synthesis kit, primed by a TRBC-specific oligonucleotide. Following uracil-DNA glycosylase treatment, all cDNA underwent a first 18-cycle PCR with the universal primers M1SS and BC2_uni_R. Per the authors' processing: For normalization, 1 million high-quality reads were randomly selected from each sample, with every read carrying a distinct molecular identifier. Instead of being binned into consensus sequences, reads that shared molecular identifiers were thrown out. CDR3 identification, clonotype clustering and error correction used MiTCR with a Q25 quality threshold and the strictest error-elimination algorithm. A nonparametric unseen species model with Euler transformation was used to estimate a lower bound on total TCR beta diversity. TCRdb reworked the public reads: Q25 trimming with fastp, MiXCR clone assembly, productive beta chains retained. Rows with a matching CDR3 protein are joined into one entry that keeps the most common DNA and genes. For this entry, the V and J calls and clone size follow TCRdb and not the study's own pipeline. The sample table lists about 1.6 million distinct CDR3 sequences, about 32% of them with a count of one. Approximately 11% of the sample comes from the top ten.

General findings and caveats noted by the study authors: Estimates of total diversity from one million sequenced T cells were regarded as lower bounds and underestimates. Since profiling was done on bulk unsorted PBMCs, naive and antigen-experienced compartments could not be conclusively compared. Because donor CMV infection status was unknown, age-related changes in expanded clonotypes were potentially confounded. Observed TCR beta diversity per million T cells fell roughly linearly with age, and a significant reduction was already apparent by age roughly 40. Compared with the aged group, the long-lived group had more naive CD4+ T cells, fewer expanded clones and increased TCR diversity, suggesting age selection. The percentage of naive T cells measured by flow cytometry correlated strongly with observed TCR beta diversity.

CDR1 and CDR2 (LGHDT, YNNKEL) derive from the germline V gene (reference sequence). The CDR3 covers 15 residues, taking in both the cysteine and the phenylalanine. CDR3 DNA is the only sequence kept; it has 45 bases, read in frame from the first base. The donors were under 40 Caucasian individuals from Russia, aged roughly 6 to 100 years, who were systemically healthy. Each donor gave roughly 9.5 milliliters of peripheral blood, collected into EDTA-treated Vacutainer tubes. Ficoll-Paque density-gradient centrifugation was used to isolate PBMCs, with at least 6.5 million per sample. Total RNA was extracted from PBMCs with Trizol reagent, with at least 6 micrograms obtained per sample. For every donor, an aliquot of PBMCs went through flow cytometry to measure the percentages of naive CD45RAhigh/CD27high T cells.

Material for sequencing was blood. This chain joins TRBV3-1 to TRBJ2-7; the D gene cannot be resolved beyond TRBD1 or TRBD2, each matching 5 bases. The TCR originated in a woman aged 25 to 39 in good health. CDR3 region: CACSPVGAPFGEQYF. The sequenced DNA is TGTGCCTGCAGCCCGGTCGGGGCCCCCTTTGGTGAGCAGTACTTC.